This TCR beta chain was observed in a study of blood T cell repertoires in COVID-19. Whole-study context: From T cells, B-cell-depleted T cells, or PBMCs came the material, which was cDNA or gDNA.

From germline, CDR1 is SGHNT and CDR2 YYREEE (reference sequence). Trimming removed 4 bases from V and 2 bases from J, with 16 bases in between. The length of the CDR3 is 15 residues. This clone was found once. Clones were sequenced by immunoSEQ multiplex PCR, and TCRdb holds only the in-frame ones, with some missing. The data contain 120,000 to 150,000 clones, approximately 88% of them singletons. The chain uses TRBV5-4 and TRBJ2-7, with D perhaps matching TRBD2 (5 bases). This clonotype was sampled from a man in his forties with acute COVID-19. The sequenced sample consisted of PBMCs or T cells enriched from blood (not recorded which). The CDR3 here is CASSRSPGNPYEQYF. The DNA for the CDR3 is TGTGCCAGCAGCCGATCCCCGGGAAACCCCTACGAGCAGTACTTC. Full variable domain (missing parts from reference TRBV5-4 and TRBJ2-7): ETGVTQSPTHLIKTRGQQVTLRCSSQSGHNTVSWYQQALGQGPQFIFQYYREEENGRGNFPPRFSGLQFPNYSSELNVNALELDDSALYLCASSRSPGNPYEQYFGPGTRLTVT.